This T cell receptor (beta chain) is from a study of shared clonotypes between healthy human individuals. Sorted-subset replicate PCR reactions contained roughly 200 ng DNA, corresponding to 29,000 or so T cell genomes. As handled by the study authors: There were no quality scores in the junction-only immunoSEQ sequences, so filtering differed. TCRdb keeps only in-frame clones here, not all; method: immunoSEQ multiplex PCR. V and J calls and clone size are those listed in that table; D and trimming were worked out from the DNA. The sample has 2 million to 3 million clones; approximately 94% are singletons. CDR1 and CDR2 (germline): SNHLY, FYNNEI. V shed 5 bases and J 3 bases; nucleotides not matched to a gene: 7. CDR3 length: 15 amino acids. Details on this clone: What it recognizes is unknown.

General study results and limits: Among donors, sharing of clonotypes was expected to be affected by sequencing depth. Against clonotypes common to all four donors, non-shared ones had lower generation probabilities.

This sequence joins TRBV2 and TRBJ2-3, with TRBD2 identical over 8 bases. The sample taken for sequencing was naive CD4+ T cells sorted from blood. The subset was: CD45RA+ positively selected. The TCR originated in a young man in good health. The CDR3 DNA follows: TGTGCCAGCAGTCGGGAGGGGGGCGCAACAGATACGCAGTATTTT. This encodes CASSREGGATDTQYF.